The subject of this entry is one T cell receptor (beta chain). The target antigen is unknown. Reverse transcription used roughly 0.45 to 1 ug RNA and random hexamers. The authors amplified TCR beta CDR3 across 54 Vbeta and 13 Jbeta using immunoSEQ multiplex PCR. TCRdb recomputed calls from the immunoSEQ multiplex PCR reads with MiXCR, one row per CDR3 protein. The data show some 400,000 distinct CDR3 sequences, 75% to 90% seen once. Germline V CDR1 and CDR2: LNHDA, SQIVND (reference sequence). The CDR3 spans 15 residues. V lost 2 bases to trimming and J lost 4 bases; unmatched junction nucleotides: 5. The source of the sample is a study of CD8 T cells in Susac syndrome. The sequenced target, TCR beta, came from blood CD8+ and CD4+ T cells. While CD8+ and CD4+ T cells were isolated negatively, TEMRA cells were enriched by FACS. Study-wide points: Individuals included in the TCR sequencing and HLA analysis were acknowledged by the study to be relatively few in number.

The gene calls are TRBV19 and TRBJ1-1; 9 bases are a match to TRBD1. The sample was CD8+ T cells from PBMCs. The TCR sequence derives from a human donor with multiple sclerosis. The CDR3 DNA follows: TGTGCCAGTAGTATAACAGGGGGCTCTCGCACTGAAGCTTTCTTT. Amino acid sequence: CASSITGGSRTEAFF.